This passage covers 26 T cell receptor beta chains from one sample sequenced in a study of T cell repertoires in cytomegalovirus infection. Their specific antigens are unknown. TCRdb used MiXCR to reprocess the reads, holding one entry per CDR3 protein. The sample shows under 850,000 distinct CDR3 sequences, roughly 30% of them seen only once. The sample here was cultured PBMCs, taken from culture after CMV antigen stimulation. These TCRs come from a human donor in good health (CMV status not recorded). Some clones in this sample may be carry-over from other donors' samples.

This clonotype has more than one count but fewer than ten. The V call is TRBV7-8, the J call TRBJ2-7; D gene unclear. Germline lookup yields CDR1 SGHVS and CDR2 FQNEAQ. The CDR3 spans 13 residues. Trimming stripped 5 bases from V and 4 bases from J, with 12 bases between. CDR3 amino acids: CASSRTDEYEQYF. Written as DNA, the CDR3 is TGTGCCAGCAGCCGGACGGACGAATACGAGCAGTACTTC.

The gene calls are TRBV4-1 and TRBJ1-5; possibly TRBD1 for D (6 bases). From germline, CDR1 is MGHRA and CDR2 YSYEKL. The CDR3 is 16 residues long. With 0 bases removed from V and 7 bases from J, the gap between germline ends came to 16 bases. Here the CDR3 DNA reads TGCGCCAGCAGCCAAGATGGGGGACAAATTAGACAGCCCCAGCATTTT. Translated, it gives CASSQDGGQIRQPQHF.

The chain joins TRBV5-1 to TRBJ2-1; TRBD1 might be the D (6 bases). This CDR3 comprises 14 residues. The germline V gene has CDR1 SGHRS and CDR2 YFSETQ. The V gene lost 2 bases and the J gene lost 8 bases, with 14 bases spanning the gap. The CDR3 here is CASSLYRVMDEQFF. DNA of the CDR3: TGCGCCAGCAGCTTATACAGGGTTATGGATGAGCAGTTCTTC.

This chain connects TRBV6-5 to TRBJ2-6; 12 bases are shared with TRBD2. Germline CDR1 MNHEY, CDR2 SVGAGI. CDR3 length equals 22 residues. The V and J ends lost 1 base and 0 bases, in that order; junction bases with no gene match: 13. CDR3 region: CASSYLRQGASGRGSGANVLTF. CDR3 bases: TGTGCCAGCAGTTACTTAAGACAGGGAGCTAGCGGGAGGGGCTCTGGGGCCAACGTCCTGACTTTC.

The gene calls are TRBV2 and TRBJ2-1; 10 bases are a match to TRBD2. In germline, CDR1 is SNHLY, CDR2 FYNNEI. V gave up 6 bases and J gave up 2 bases; unmatched junction bases: 4. This CDR3 is built from 15 residues. CDR3 DNA sequence: TGTGCCAGCAGGCTACTAGCGGGGACCTACAATGAGCAGTTCTTC. Translating gives CASRLLAGTYNEQFF.

The rearrangement links TRBV10-3 to TRBJ2-7; D uncertain. Trimming removed 4 bases from V and 0 bases from J, with 13 bases in between. Per germline, CDR1 ENHRY and CDR2 SYGVKD. This CDR3 has 15 amino acids. CDR3 sequence (DNA): TGTGCCATCAGTGTTAGTTTCTCGAGCTCCTACGAGCAGTACTTC. Translated: CAISVSFSSSYEQYF.

Many counts were recorded for this clonotype. The chain couples TRBV7-2 to TRBJ2-7; no clear D. CDR3 size: 13 residues. Trimming pared 7 bases from V and 0 bases from J, leaving 10 bases between. The V gene's germline CDR1 is SGHTA and CDR2 FQGNSA. In DNA form, the CDR3 reads TGTGCCAGCACCCAGCAGAGCTCCTACGAGCAGTACTTC. This encodes CASTQQSSYEQYF.

This clonotype occurred many times. The chain joins TRBV7-2 to TRBJ1-2; weak D call: TRBD1 (5 bases). Deletions cut 7 bases from V and 4 bases from J, with 13 bases between. This CDR3 spans 13 amino acids. In germline, CDR1 is SGHTA, CDR2 FQGNSA. The CDR3 protein is CASKVQDPYGYTF. Written as DNA, the CDR3 is TGTGCCAGCAAAGTACAGGACCCCTATGGCTACACCTTC.

This rearrangement joins TRBV12-3 or TRBV12-4 to TRBJ2-1, with 8 bases fitting TRBD2. The junction had 16 bases not matched to a gene; V was cut back by 6 bases and J by 12 bases. The CDR3 runs to 15 residues. CDR3 DNA sequence: TGTGCCAGCAGCCGGAAAGGACTAGCTGAATGGGGGCAGTTCTTC. Amino acid sequence: CASSRKGLAEWGQFF.

This clonotype was picked up a small number of times. A read error may produce the germline difference seen at one junction end. V usage is TRBV20-1 and J usage is TRBJ2-3; D is unresolved. CDR1 and CDR2 from the germline V gene are DFQATT and SNEGSKA (reference sequence). The CDR3 runs to 13 residues. CDR3 in amino acids: CGAPLPRTDTQYF. CDR3 DNA: TGCGGTGCTCCACTTCCGCGCACAGATACGCAGTATTTT.

This sequence joins TRBV19 and TRBJ2-1; 10 bases agree with TRBD2. The V gene's germline CDR1 is LNHDA and CDR2 SQIVND (reference sequence). J was trimmed by 4 bases and V by 6 bases; bases with no gene match: 6. CDR3 length: 15 residues. The CDR3 DNA reads as TGTGCCAGTAGCCAGCGGGGGGGCACATACAATGAGCAGTTCTTC. Translating it yields CASSQRGGTYNEQFF.

V is TRBV20-1 and J is TRBJ2-7; D gene unclear. Germline CDR1 reads DFQATT; CDR2 reads SNEGSKA (reference sequence). Trimming shortened V by 0 bases and J by 4 bases, and 4 bases separated the two germline ends. CDR3 size: 11 residues. CDR3 sequence reads: CSAREDYEQYF. DNA for the CDR3: TGCAGTGCTAGAGAGGATTACGAGCAGTACTTC.

V gene TRBV4-3 combines with J gene TRBJ2-1, with TRBD2 matching over 8 bases. V was clipped by 4 bases and J by 8 bases; unmatched bases: 7. The CDR3 is 14 residues long. Germline CDR1 reads LGHNA; CDR2 reads YSLEER. The CDR3 DNA is TGCGCCAGCAGCCGCCGGGGGGGAATCGATGAGCAGTTCTTC. Encoded protein: CASSRRGGIDEQFF.

This clonotype was detected a few times. This chain joins TRBV5-1 and TRBJ1-1, with D hard to call. The CDR3 contains 14 residues. Trimming took off 1 base at V and 3 bases at J, with 10 bases between the two ends. The germline gives CDR1 SGHRS, CDR2 YFSETQ. DNA of the CDR3: TGCGCCAGCAGCTTGATCGGTTTGGACACTGAAGCTTTCTTT. This translates into CASSLIGLDTEAFF.

This clonotype occurred a few times. The rearrangement uses TRBV19 and TRBJ1-1; TRBD1 agrees at 8 bases. Germline trimming cut 9 bases from V and 3 bases from J; bases unmatched to any gene: 9. The germline CDR1 and CDR2 sequences are LNHDA and SQIVND (reference sequence). The CDR3 contains 14 residues. CDR3 in DNA: TGTGCCAGCAGCTACAGGGGGAGTTACACTGAAGCTTTCTTT. Residues: CASSYRGSYTEAFF.

This clonotype was found many times. V is TRBV12-3 or TRBV12-4 and J is TRBJ1-2; a possible D gene is TRBD1 (6 bases). V dropped 8 bases and J dropped 4 bases, with 17 bases sitting between them. CDR3 length: 14 residues. For the CDR3, the DNA is TGTGCCAGCTCCTTATTAGGGACATTCTATGGCTACACCTTC. This codes for CASSLLGTFYGYTF.

This clonotype has more than one count but fewer than ten. The V and J genes are TRBV7-2 and TRBJ2-7; possibly TRBD2 for D (5 bases). The germline CDR1 and CDR2 sequences are SGHTA and FQGNSA. CDR3 length equals 12 residues. V dropped 10 bases and J dropped 4 bases, with 14 bases sitting between them. The CDR3 loop reads CATTVGNYEQYF. CDR3 bases: TGTGCCACCACGGTCGGGAATTACGAGCAGTACTTC.

The table lists this clonotype with many counts. The J gene is TRBJ2-3, the V gene TRBV7-2; TRBD2 aligns across 9 bases. Germline V gives CDR1 SGHTA, CDR2 FQGNSA. The ends lost 1 base at V and 2 bases at J; junction bases unmatched: 16. This CDR3 contains 20 residues. As DNA, the CDR3 is TGTGCCAGCAGCTTAGGGAGTCTGGCTAGCGGGATCGCACCCACAGATACGCAGTATTTT. Encoded protein: CASSLGSLASGIAPTDTQYF.

The V and J genes are TRBV2 and TRBJ2-1; 9 nucleotides match TRBD2. Trimming at V came to 8 bases and at J to 3 bases, leaving 8 bases not matched to a gene. Germline V lookup: CDR1 SNHLY, CDR2 FYNNEI. The CDR3 runs 15 residues. The CDR3 spells CASAGGTSIYNEQFF. The DNA for the CDR3 is TGTGCCAGCGCCGGCGGGACTAGCATCTACAATGAGCAGTTCTTC.

CDR3 region: CAVSGGAGEAFF. The CDR3 coding sequence is TGTGCCGTCTCAGGAGGGGCGGGGGAAGCTTTCTTT. This chain uses TRBV10-3 with TRBJ1-1; D may be TRBD1 (5 bases). V gave up 11 bases and J gave up 8 bases, with 18 bases separating them. The CDR3 runs 12 residues. Germline assignment: CDR1 ENHRY and CDR2 SYGVKD.

This clonotype appeared many times. The chain is built from TRBV7-2 and TRBJ2-3; 7 nucleotides align to TRBD2. With V trimmed by 3 bases and J by 1 base, 4 bases remained unmatched. The germline gives CDR1 SGHTA, CDR2 FQGNSA. The CDR3 covers 15 residues. In nucleotides, the CDR3 is TGTGCCAGCAGCTTCAGCGGGGTCGGCACAGATACGCAGTATTTT. This translates into CASSFSGVGTDTQYF.

The rearrangement links TRBV6-6 to TRBJ1-4, with a possible D match to TRBD1 (6 bases). V was cut by 5 bases and J by 0 bases, with 10 bases left in between. Germline V gene lookup returns CDR1 MNHNY and CDR2 SVGAGI (reference sequence). The CDR3 extends over 15 amino acids. CDR3 region: CASSRDRPTNEKLFF. In DNA form, the CDR3 reads TGTGCCAGCAGTCGAGACAGGCCAACTAATGAAAAACTGTTTTTT.

A few counts support this clonotype. The rearrangement links TRBV4-1 to TRBJ1-5; D is uncertain. Germline CDR1 MGHRA, CDR2 YSYEKL. The V end was cut by 0 bases, the J end by 3 bases, with 9 bases between. This CDR3 comprises 15 residues. CDR3 in DNA: TGCGCCAGCAGCCAAGAACGACAACTCAATCAGCCCCAGCATTTT. Protein product: CASSQERQLNQPQHF.

This clonotype was counted a few times. The rearrangement uses TRBV2 and TRBJ2-1; D ambiguous. V was clipped by 3 bases and J by 8 bases, with 5 bases between them. Germline V gives CDR1 SNHLY, CDR2 FYNNEI. CDR3 length equals 11 residues. For the CDR3, the DNA is TGTGCCAGCAGTGAGAGGCATGAGCAGTTCTTC. It translates to CASSERHEQFF.

V is TRBV19 and J is TRBJ2-7; D may correspond to TRBD1 or TRBD2 (5 bases each). Germline values: CDR1 LNHDA, CDR2 SQIVND (reference sequence). The CDR3 is made up of 13 amino acids. Trimming cost V 7 bases and J 5 bases, with 15 bases left between them. The DNA of the CDR3 is TGTGCCAGTATGGGGACGCTGTCCCACGAGCAGTACTTC. It translates to CASMGTLSHEQYF.

The gene calls are TRBV6-1 and TRBJ2-5; TRBD2 aligns across 8 bases. The CDR3 has 15 amino acids. V shed 5 bases, J shed 0 bases, and the junction held 5 bases outside the gene matches. Germline V lookup: CDR1 MNHNS, CDR2 SASEGT. Here the CDR3 DNA reads TGTGCCAGCAGTCGGGCTAGCGGGTACCAAGAGACCCAGTACTTC. Its protein is CASSRASGYQETQYF.